The 27 T cell receptor beta chains below come from one sample, sequenced in a study of blood T cell repertoires in COVID-19. The assay was immunoSEQ multiplex PCR, and TCRdb's table has in-frame clones only and misses some. The data hold around 100,000 clones, with approximately 86% observed a single time. The sequenced sample was PBMCs or T cells enriched from blood (not recorded which). These receptors came from a woman aged 45-60 years who had recovered from COVID-19.

The sample holds one count of this clone. The chain uses TRBV5-6 and TRBJ1-3; 9 bases are a match to TRBD1. The junction had 3 bases not matched to a gene; V was cut back by 0 bases and J by 2 bases. This CDR3 has 16 residues. Germline V gene lookup returns CDR1 SGHDT and CDR2 YYEEEE. In DNA, the CDR3 is TGTGCCAGCAGCTTGGCCGGGACAGGGACTGGAAACACCATATATTTT. Its translation is CASSLAGTGTGNTIYF.

The chain is built from TRBV28 and TRBJ1-1; 7 bases match TRBD1. The CDR3 spans 14 residues. The junction had 8 bases not matched to a gene; V was cut back by 5 bases and J by 5 bases. The germline CDR1 and CDR2 sequences are MDHEN and SYDVKM. CDR3 region: CASSQSGGGTEAFF. The CDR3 nucleotides read TGTGCCAGCAGTCAATCAGGGGGAGGTACTGAAGCTTTCTTT.

V gene TRBV13 combines with J gene TRBJ2-5; the D gene is possibly TRBD1 (6 bases). This CDR3 comprises 16 residues. Germline V gene lookup returns CDR1 PRHDT and CDR2 FYEKMQ (reference sequence). The V gene lost 5 bases and the J gene lost 5 bases, with 21 bases spanning the gap. CDR3 coding DNA: TGTGCCAGCAGCGGGGACATCCCAACTCTCCAGGAGACCCAGTACTTC. Its translation is CASSGDIPTLQETQYF.

This clone showed up just once. This sequence joins TRBV6-1 and TRBJ2-7, with D hard to call. The CDR3 is 16 residues long. CDR1 and CDR2 (germline): MNHNS, SASEGT. V gave up 1 base and J gave up 3 bases, with 16 bases separating them. The CDR3 is CASSEGVLSPYYEQYF. The CDR3 nucleotides read TGTGCCAGCAGTGAAGGAGTGCTATCCCCCTACTACGAGCAGTACTTC.

The chain employs TRBV25-1 and TRBJ1-2, with 11 bases that match TRBD1. Per germline, CDR1 MGHDK and CDR2 SYGVNS. V gave up 3 bases and J gave up 5 bases; unmatched junction bases: 5. The CDR3 loop spans 15 amino acids. Here the CDR3 reads CASSDPGQGVYGYTF. In DNA form, the CDR3 reads TGTGCCAGCAGTGATCCGGGACAGGGGGTATATGGCTACACCTTC.

The chain has TRBV23-1 and TRBJ2-1, with a tentative D call TRBD2 (6 bases). TRBV23-1 is filed as an ORF, its function uncertain. This CDR3 has 16 residues. Trimming cost V 1 base and J 5 bases, with 15 bases left between them. The CDR3 region has the DNA TGCGCCAGCAGTCAATGGGAAAGCGGGCTCGACAATGAGCAGTTCTTC. Protein product: CASSQWESGLDNEQFF.

CDR3 region: CASSTDSVNYGYTF. For the CDR3, the DNA is TGCGCCAGCAGCACAGACAGTGTGAACTATGGCTACACCTTC. The genes are TRBV4-1 and TRBJ1-2; possible D gene TRBD1, 5 bases. V lost 5 bases and J 2 bases, leaving 12 bases between the germline ends. The CDR3 sequence is 14 residues long. CDR1 and CDR2 from the germline V gene are MGHRA and YSYEKL.

The V gene is TRBV30, the J gene TRBJ2-7, with D perhaps TRBD2 (6 bases). This CDR3 is built from 15 residues. V was clipped by 1 base and J by 3 bases, with 16 bases between them. The germline gives CDR1 GTSNPN, CDR2 SVGIG (reference sequence). Here the CDR3 reads CAWSEGLLDLYEQYF. CDR3 nucleotides: TGTGCCTGGAGTGAGGGACTCCTCGACCTCTACGAGCAGTACTTC.

In this sample, this clone turned up once. V gene TRBV27 combines with J gene TRBJ1-2; D not certain. The germline gives CDR1 MNHEY, CDR2 SMNVEV (reference sequence). The CDR3 spans 14 residues. Deletions cut 4 bases from V and 8 bases from J, with 17 bases between. The CDR3 is CASSSRRSLLGYTF. CDR3 nucleotides: TGTGCCAGCAGTTCCAGGAGGAGCTTATTAGGCTACACCTTC.

This clone was seen many times. V gene TRBV3-1 (or the pseudogene TRBV3-2) combines with J gene TRBJ2-3; 10 bases line up with TRBD2. Germline-derived CDR1 and CDR2 are LGHDT and YNNKEL (reference sequence). The CDR3 consists of 15 residues. The V gene end was trimmed by 5 bases and the J gene end by 2 bases; junction bases not matched to a gene: 4. The CDR3 protein is CASSEGLANTDTQYF. The CDR3 DNA follows: TGTGCCAGCAGCGAGGGACTAGCGAACACAGATACGCAGTATTTT.

The chain recombines TRBV2 with TRBJ2-2, with 7 positions matching TRBD2. After removal of 4 bases from V and 6 bases from J, the junction contained 2 bases not matched to a gene. The CDR3 length is 13 residues. Germline V lookup: CDR1 SNHLY, CDR2 FYNNEI. The DNA of the CDR3 is TGTGCCAGCAGTGGGGAGGGATCCGGGGAGCTGTTTTTT. It specifies CASSGEGSGELFF.

This chain joins TRBV5-1 and TRBJ2-3, with D maybe TRBD2 (7 bases). CDR3 length: 16 amino acids. V lost 0 bases and J 2 bases, leaving 13 bases between the germline ends. Germline V gene lookup returns CDR1 SGHRS and CDR2 YFSETQ. The CDR3 loop reads CASSLAGGMVTDTQYF. CDR3 nucleotide sequence: TGCGCCAGCAGCTTGGCGGGGGGCATGGTCACAGATACGCAGTATTTT.

The V call is TRBV6-5, the J call TRBJ2-1; D is ambiguous. Germline V gene sequence: CDR1 MNHEY, CDR2 SVGAGI. V lost 10 bases and J 7 bases, leaving 20 bases between the germline ends. The CDR3 covers 14 residues. The CDR3 spells CATLRDWRINEQFF. The CDR3 DNA reads TGTGCCACCCTCCGAGACTGGAGAATTAATGAGCAGTTCTTC.

The V call is TRBV6-5, the J call TRBJ2-2, with D possibly TRBD1 on 6 matching bases. V lost 5 bases to trimming and J lost 1 base, with 11 bases between them. This CDR3 has 15 amino acids. Germline values: CDR1 MNHEY, CDR2 SVGAGI. The CDR3: CASSIGTKNTGELFF. Written as DNA, the CDR3 is TGTGCCAGCAGTATCGGGACAAAGAACACCGGGGAGCTGTTTTTT.

This rearrangement joins TRBV5-1 to TRBJ2-7, with TRBD1 identical over 9 bases. Per germline, CDR1 SGHRS and CDR2 YFSETQ. The V gene end was trimmed by 4 bases and the J gene end by 2 bases; junction bases not matched to a gene: 7. This CDR3 spans 15 amino acids. CDR3 in DNA: TGCGCCAGCAGCACCTTGGGACAGGGCGCCTACGAGCAGTACTTC. Its protein product is CASSTLGQGAYEQYF. Supplemented by reference TRBV5-1 and TRBJ2-7, the full variable domain reads KAGVTQTPRYLIKTRGQQVTLSCSPISGHRSVSWYQQTPGQGLQFLFEYFSETQRNKGNFPGRFSGRQFSNSRSEMNVSTLELGDSALYLCASSTLGQGAYEQYFGPGTRLTVT.

V usage is TRBV13 and J usage is TRBJ2-7; 14 positions agree with TRBD2. This CDR3 spans 16 amino acids. Germline CDR1 is PRHDT and CDR2 is FYEKMQ (reference sequence). J was trimmed by 1 base and V by 3 bases; bases with no gene match: 2. The CDR3 sequence: CASSFRTSGGSYEQYF. The CDR3 nucleotides read TGTGCCAGCAGCTTCCGGACTAGCGGGGGGTCCTACGAGCAGTACTTC.

The V call is TRBV27, the J call TRBJ2-1, with 9 positions matching TRBD2. The CDR3 length is 13 residues. Germline assignment: CDR1 MNHEY and CDR2 SMNVEV (reference sequence). Trimming at V came to 6 bases and at J to 8 bases, leaving 5 bases not matched to a gene. CDR3 DNA sequence: TGTGCCAGCAGAGGACTAGCGTCCGATGAGCAGTTCTTC. Its protein is CASRGLASDEQFF.

V and J are TRBV4-1 and TRBJ1-4; D possibly corresponds to TRBD1 (5 bases). This CDR3 comprises 15 residues. The germline CDR1 and CDR2 sequences are MGHRA and YSYEKL. Trimming removed 4 bases at V and 7 bases at J, with 16 bases between. Here the CDR3 DNA reads TGCGCCAGCAGCCTTAGCCCCAGGGCTGGTGAAAAACTGTTTTTT. Protein: CASSLSPRAGEKLFF.

V gene TRBV6-1 combines with J gene TRBJ1-6; a weak D match, TRBD1 (6 bases). V lost 1 base, J lost 2 bases, and 12 bases lay in between. CDR1 is MNHNS, CDR2 SASEGT, per germline. The CDR3 runs 17 residues. In DNA, the CDR3 is TGTGCCAGCAGTGAAGGGGGGGGGCTGGCCTATAATTCACCCCTCCACTTT. Residues: CASSEGGGLAYNSPLHF.

This chain uses TRBV28 with TRBJ1-1, with 7 bases that match TRBD1. J was trimmed by 6 bases and V by 6 bases; bases with no gene match: 4. This CDR3 comprises 12 residues. Germline V CDR1 and CDR2: MDHEN, SYDVKM. The CDR3 DNA reads TGTGCCAGCAGCACAGACAGGGCTGAAGCTTTCTTT. This encodes CASSTDRAEAFF.

The chain carries TRBV4-1 and TRBJ1-2, with D possibly being TRBD1 (6 bases). In germline, CDR1 is MGHRA, CDR2 YSYEKL. CDR3 length: 14 amino acids. V lost 2 bases and J 2 bases, leaving 9 bases between the germline ends. CDR3 residues: CASSQTDRNYGYTF. The CDR3 nucleotides read TGCGCCAGCAGCCAAACAGACAGGAACTATGGCTACACCTTC.

The V and J genes are TRBV7-9 and TRBJ2-1; TRBD2 aligns across 9 bases. Germline V gene data show CDR1 as SEHNR and CDR2 as FQNEAQ (reference sequence). V lost 5 bases to trimming and J lost 4 bases; unmatched junction nucleotides: 6. The CDR3 is 15 amino acids. The CDR3 loop is CASSQRLAEYNEQFF. Written as DNA, the CDR3 is TGTGCCAGCAGCCAAAGACTAGCGGAATACAATGAGCAGTTCTTC. Drawing the rest from reference TRBV7-9 and TRBJ2-1, the complete variable domain is DTGVSQNPRHKITKRGQNVTFRCDPISEHNRLYWYRQTLGQGPEFLTYFQNEAQLEKSRLLSDRFSAERPKGSFSTLEIQRTEQGDSAMYLCASSQRLAEYNEQFFGPGTRLTVL.

V gene TRBV9 combines with J gene TRBJ1-3; D uncertain. This CDR3 region has 15 residues. The germline gives CDR1 SGDLS, CDR2 YYNGEE. Trimming shortened V by 3 bases and J by 0 bases, and 10 bases separated the two germline ends. In nucleotides, the CDR3 is TGTGCCAGCAGCGATCAACTTACCTCTGGAAACACCATATATTTT. This translates into CASSDQLTSGNTIYF.

This rearrangement joins TRBV28 to TRBJ2-1; possibly TRBD1 for D (5 bases). V was pared by 8 bases and J by 3 bases, with 17 bases between. Looked up from germline, CDR1 is MDHEN and CDR2 is SYDVKM. CDR3 size: 15 residues. The CDR3 sequence is CASLSSLGDYNEQFF. In nucleotides, the CDR3 is TGTGCCAGCCTATCCTCCTTAGGGGACTACAATGAGCAGTTCTTC.

The chain carries TRBV19 and TRBJ2-4; D unresolved. The CDR3 is 13 amino acids. V lost 5 bases to trimming and J lost 3 bases, with 8 bases between them. Germline V gene lookup returns CDR1 LNHDA and CDR2 SQIVND (reference sequence). The CDR3 is CASSPEVKNIQYF. CDR3 bases: TGTGCCAGTAGTCCCGAGGTCAAAAACATTCAGTACTTC.

The chain uses TRBV7-3 and TRBJ2-1, with TRBD2 identical over 8 bases. The germline V gene has CDR1 SGHTA and CDR2 FQGTGA. CDR3 length equals 14 residues. The V and J ends lost 2 bases and 8 bases, in that order; junction bases with no gene match: 5. The chain's CDR3 is CASSLAGGTDEQFF. CDR3 nucleotide sequence: TGTGCCAGCAGCTTAGCGGGGGGTACGGATGAGCAGTTCTTC.

This clone showed up just once. V is TRBV3-1 (or the pseudogene TRBV3-2) and J is TRBJ1-1; D may be TRBD1 (5 bases). This CDR3 has 13 amino acids. The V gene's germline CDR1 is LGHDT and CDR2 YNNKEL (reference sequence). V was clipped by 2 bases and J by 6 bases, with 10 bases between them. As DNA, the CDR3 is TGTGCCAGCAGCCAAAGGGGAACAGCTGAAGCTTTCTTT. It codes for CASSQRGTAEAFF.